Following are 12 T cell receptor beta chains from one sample sequenced in a study of T cell changes during pregnancy in multiple sclerosis. TCRdb's table, derived via immunoSEQ multiplex PCR, lists solely in-frame clones and lacks some. The sample includes fewer than 150,000 clones, less than 97% of them seen just once. This specimen consisted of peripheral blood, obtained after pregnancy. These receptors were taken from a female donor with multiple sclerosis, enrolled in a pregnancy study.

The chain carries TRBV9 and TRBJ1-4; D unclear. Trimming removed 3 bases from V and 3 bases from J, with 12 bases in between. The germline gives CDR1 SGDLS, CDR2 YYNGEE. This CDR3 region has 15 residues. CDR3 region: CASSAGERPNEKLFF. The CDR3 nucleotides read TGTGCCAGCAGCGCTGGGGAGAGGCCTAATGAAAAACTGTTTTTT.

The chain couples TRBV28 to TRBJ1-5, with D possibly matching TRBD1 (5 bases). CDR1 and CDR2 from the germline V gene are MDHEN and SYDVKM. Trimming took 6 bases from V and 4 from J, leaving 13 bases between them. The CDR3 sequence is 14 residues long. The CDR3 DNA reads TGTGCCAGCAGCCTCGTCGCAGGGAATCAGCCCCAGCATTTT. This translates into CASSLVAGNQPQHF.

V and J are TRBV5-6 and TRBJ2-7, with TRBD2 matching 7 bases. The CDR3 covers 14 residues. Germline lookup yields CDR1 SGHDT and CDR2 YYEEEE. With V trimmed by 0 bases and J by 2 bases, 2 bases remained unmatched. CDR3 coding DNA: TGTGCCAGCAGCTTGGGCGGGAGCCCCTACGAGCAGTACTTC. The encoded protein is CASSLGGSPYEQYF.

The chain carries TRBV27 and TRBJ1-3, with 10 positions matching TRBD1. The CDR3 is made up of 16 amino acids. Germline lookup yields CDR1 MNHEY and CDR2 SMNVEV (reference sequence). V lost 6 bases and J lost 9; bases outside the gene matches: 14. The CDR3 protein is CASRPGTGVPGGTIYF. The CDR3 nucleotides read TGTGCCAGCAGGCCGGGGACAGGGGTCCCCGGCGGCACCATATATTTT.

The chain recombines TRBV7-2 with TRBJ2-7, with 8 bases fitting TRBD1. This CDR3 has 14 residues. J lost 7 bases, V lost 3 bases, and 8 bases had no gene match. Germline V gene sequence: CDR1 SGHTA, CDR2 FQGNSA. In DNA, the CDR3 is TGTGCCAGCAGCTTTACAGGGGGACCTAAAGAGCAGTACTTC. This gives the protein CASSFTGGPKEQYF.

The genes are TRBV30 and TRBJ1-2; D not resolved. CDR3 length: 16 amino acids. Germline CDR1 GTSNPN, CDR2 SVGIG (reference sequence). Trimming removed 0 bases at V and 3 bases at J, with 17 bases between. The chain's CDR3 is CAWSVLGGGRDYGYTF. The CDR3 nucleotides are TGTGCCTGGAGTGTACTAGGAGGTGGGAGGGACTATGGCTACACCTTC. The entire variable domain, with the rest obtained from reference TRBV30 and TRBJ1-2, is as follows: SQTIHQWPATLVQPVGSPLSLECTVEGTSNPNLYWYRQAAGRGLQLLFYSVGIGQISSEVPQNLSASRPQDRQFILSSKKLLLSDSGFYLCAWSVLGGGRDYGYTFGSGTRLTVV.

In this sample, this clone turned up once. This chain connects TRBV28 to TRBJ2-7; 12 positions agree with TRBD2. Trimming took 2 bases from V and 2 from J; bases not matched to a gene: 1. Germline-derived CDR1 and CDR2 are MDHEN and SYDVKM. This CDR3 contains 15 residues. The CDR3: CASSLLAGGPYEQYF. In nucleotides, the CDR3 is TGTGCCAGCAGTTTACTAGCGGGAGGGCCCTACGAGCAGTACTTC. The full variable domain, completed using reference TRBV28 and TRBJ2-7, is DVKVTQSSRYLVKRTGEKVFLECVQDMDHENMFWYRQDPGLGLRLIYFSYDVKMKEKGDIPEGYSVSREKKERFSLILESASTNQTSMYLCASSLLAGGPYEQYFGPGTRLTVT.

The chain carries TRBV4-2 and TRBJ2-7; D unresolved. The CDR3 is 15 amino acids. Trimming removed 0 bases from V and 0 bases from J, with 9 bases in between. Germline loops: CDR1 LGHNA, CDR2 YNFKEQ. The CDR3 DNA follows: TGTGCCAGCAGCCAAGATGTTGGAGTCTCCTACGAGCAGTACTTC. It translates to CASSQDVGVSYEQYF.

J is TRBJ2-7 and V is TRBV6-5; 12 bases map to TRBD2. V trimming: 6 bases; J trimming: 6 bases; junction bases outside the gene matches: 6. Germline CDR1 reads MNHEY; CDR2 reads SVGAGI. The CDR3 runs 14 residues. This CDR3 reads CASSPTSGSSEQYF. CDR3 in DNA: TGTGCCAGCAGCCCGACTAGCGGGAGTAGCGAGCAGTACTTC.

This clone was seen only once. This chain joins TRBV4-3 and TRBJ2-6, with D unresolved. The ends were cut back, 1 base at V and 0 bases at J, with 7 bases in the middle. The CDR3 is 16 residues long. Germline CDR1 reads LGHNA; CDR2 reads YSLEER. The CDR3 DNA sequence: TGCGCCAGCAGCCAAGCCCCGAGCTCTGGGGCCAACGTCCTGACTTTC. Its translation: CASSQAPSSGANVLTF.

The CDR3: CASRGQTVQETQYF. The CDR3 DNA reads as TGTGCCAGCAGGGGACAGACTGTACAAGAGACCCAGTACTTC. The genes are TRBV5-8 and TRBJ2-5; 7 nucleotides line up with TRBD1. Germline lookup yields CDR1 SGHTS and CDR2 YDEGEE. The J segment lost 2 bases and the V segment lost 5 bases, leaving 6 bases of the junction unmatched. The CDR3 runs to 14 residues.

This sequence joins TRBV2 and TRBJ2-2; D call uncertain. Trimming took 8 bases from V and 4 from J, leaving 8 bases between them. Germline-derived CDR1 and CDR2 are SNHLY and FYNNEI. The CDR3 totals 12 residues. In DNA, the CDR3 is TGTGCCAGCGCACTACGCACCGGGGAGCTGTTTTTT. Translation: CASALRTGELFF.